One and the same sample provided the 32 T cell receptor beta chains below, sequenced in a study of Tregs in tolerant kidney transplant recipients (dated by TCRdb to about 2019). The sample's time point label, in plain terms: 6 months after combined kidney and bone marrow transplant. Transplants used related donors with nonmyeloablative bone marrow transplantation; mixed chimerism was transient in the human trials. The library was prepared using the immunoSEQ multiplex PCR assay. TCRdb's version of the immuneACCESS table is confined to in-frame rearrangements and falls short of the full clone set. An unresolved V gene accounts for under half of the shortfall where checked; the remainder is of unknown origin. For this sample there are approximately 20,000 clones; 81% appear just once. Of the sample, about 23% is held by the ten largest clones. The sample in question was CD8+ T cells from blood (PBMCs), obtained 6 months after the transplant. These receptors were obtained from a human patient who received a combined kidney and bone marrow transplant. Following a transplant, some T cells may be graft donor cells, not patient cells.

The chain uses TRBV30 and TRBJ2-3, with 7 bases that match TRBD2. The CDR3 consists of 14 residues. Trimming removed 3 bases from V and 1 base from J; junction bases left unmatched: 4. Germline V gives CDR1 GTSNPN, CDR2 SVGIG (reference sequence). CDR3 protein: CAWRAGKRTDTQYF. The CDR3 DNA is TGTGCCTGGAGAGCGGGAAAGCGCACAGATACGCAGTATTTT.

The rearrangement links TRBV30 to TRBJ2-7; 7 bases are a match to TRBD1. Trimming cost V 5 bases and J 4 bases; bases outside gene matches: 11. The CDR3 spans 14 residues. Germline V gene sequence: CDR1 GTSNPN, CDR2 SVGIG (reference sequence). The DNA of the CDR3 is TGTGCCTGGGGAAAAAGGACAGGATCATACGAGCAGTACTTC. Residues: CAWGKRTGSYEQYF.

V is TRBV29-1 and J is TRBJ1-2; TRBD1 is a possible D gene (5 bases). From germline, CDR1 is SQVTM and CDR2 ANQGSEA. V was pared by 4 bases and J by 5 bases, with 20 bases between. This CDR3 has 15 residues. This CDR3 is CSVVHWGRAGYGYTF. Here the CDR3 DNA reads TGCAGCGTTGTCCATTGGGGCAGGGCGGGATATGGCTACACCTTC.

The V call is TRBV2, the J call TRBJ2-6, with TRBD1 identical over 9 bases. The CDR3 spans 22 residues. Germline trimming cut 2 bases from V and 2 bases from J; bases unmatched to any gene: 19. Germline CDR1 and CDR2: SNHLY and FYNNEI. The DNA of the CDR3 is TGTGCCAGCAGTGAAAGAGAGGGGGGACAGGGTTTGTCTGTGGCTGGGGCCAACGTCCTGACTTTC. It yields the protein CASSEREGGQGLSVAGANVLTF.

The chain combines TRBV5-5 with TRBJ2-4; 7 bases map to TRBD1. V lost 4 bases to trimming and J lost 5 bases; unmatched junction nucleotides: 6. This CDR3 is 14 amino acids long. In germline, CDR1 is SGHKS, CDR2 YYEKEE (reference sequence). CDR3 in amino acids: CASSPRDRQNIQYF. The DNA of the CDR3 is TGTGCCAGCAGCCCCCGGGACAGACAAAACATTCAGTACTTC.

The chain uses TRBV13 and TRBJ2-5; no clear D gene. V dropped 0 bases and J dropped 7 bases, with 9 bases sitting between them. The germline gives CDR1 PRHDT, CDR2 FYEKMQ (reference sequence). This CDR3 is built from 13 residues. The CDR3 loop is CASSLGPPGTQYF. The DNA of the CDR3 is TGTGCCAGCAGCTTAGGACCCCCAGGGACCCAGTACTTC.

The V gene is TRBV6-1, the J gene TRBJ2-7, with 12 bases fitting TRBD2. The junction had 4 bases not matched to a gene; V was cut back by 2 bases and J by 5 bases. Germline CDR1 is MNHNS and CDR2 is SASEGT. The CDR3 spans 15 residues. Here the CDR3 DNA reads TGTGCCAGCAGTGAAACTAGCGGGGGGTCCCACGAGCAGTACTTC. It yields the protein CASSETSGGSHEQYF.

The chain joins TRBV7-6 to TRBJ2-1, with D tentatively TRBD2 (6 bases). Trimming removed 5 bases from V and 6 bases from J, with 14 bases in between. CDR1 and CDR2 (germline): SGHVS, FNYEAQ. The CDR3 extends over 14 amino acids. As DNA, the CDR3 is TGTGCCAGCAGCAACGGGAGTCTGGGCAATGAGCAGTTCTTC. Translation: CASSNGSLGNEQFF.

This sequence joins TRBV4-3 and TRBJ2-1; a possible D gene is TRBD1 (5 bases). CDR1 and CDR2 from the germline V gene are LGHNA and YSLEER. The CDR3 is 15 amino acids. Deletions cut 0 bases from V and 6 bases from J, with 12 bases between. CDR3 bases: TGCGCCAGCAGCCAAGATCTGGGTACAGGCAATGAGCAGTTCTTC. This gives the protein CASSQDLGTGNEQFF.

V and J are TRBV4-1 and TRBJ1-1; TRBD1 might be the D (6 bases). The length of the CDR3 is 16 residues. Germline V gives CDR1 MGHRA, CDR2 YSYEKL. V lost 1 base and J lost 6, with 18 bases in between. The DNA of the CDR3 is TGCGCCAGCAGCCAAGTTCGCAGGGGAGAATTGGCTGAAGCTTTCTTT. Its translation: CASSQVRRGELAEAFF.

The V call is TRBV2, the J call TRBJ2-1; TRBD2 matches 10 bases. This CDR3 has 18 residues. V lost 4 bases and J lost 2; bases outside the gene matches: 11. Looked up from germline, CDR1 is SNHLY and CDR2 is FYNNEI. For the CDR3, the DNA is TGTGCCAGCAGTGGTTTAGCGGGAGGACTTGGCACCTACAATGAGCAGTTCTTC. It specifies CASSGLAGGLGTYNEQFF.

This rearrangement joins TRBV6-6 to TRBJ1-1; 8 positions match TRBD1. The CDR3 loop spans 13 amino acids. The ends lost 4 bases at V and 4 bases at J; junction bases unmatched: 2. Germline V gene sequence: CDR1 MNHNY, CDR2 SVGAGI (reference sequence). The CDR3 DNA is TGTGCCAGCAGTTTTACAGGGGGCACTGAAGCTTTCTTT. Translating it yields CASSFTGGTEAFF.

This clone was seen just once. The V and J genes are TRBV5-1 and TRBJ2-7; 8 nucleotides line up with TRBD1. The CDR3 spans 12 residues. V was clipped by 5 bases and J by 6 bases; unmatched bases: 4. Germline lookup yields CDR1 SGHRS and CDR2 YFSETQ. CDR3 DNA sequence: TGCGCCAGCAGTTTAGACAGGGGCGAGCAGTACTTC. Its translation is CASSLDRGEQYF.

The V gene is TRBV27, the J gene TRBJ2-7; D unresolved. CDR3 length equals 14 residues. CDR1 and CDR2 (germline): MNHEY, SMNVEV (reference sequence). Trimming removed 5 bases at V and 1 base at J, with 12 bases between. The CDR3 coding sequence is TGTGCCAGCAGTCCGGGTCCCATGTCCTACGAGCAGTACTTC. It yields the protein CASSPGPMSYEQYF.

V usage is TRBV20-1 and J usage is TRBJ2-1; possible D gene TRBD1, 5 bases. CDR3 length: 10 residues. V lost 5 bases and J lost 8, with 7 bases in between. Per germline, CDR1 DFQATT and CDR2 SNEGSKA (reference sequence). CDR3 residues: CSALGDEQFF. In nucleotides, the CDR3 is TGCAGTGCTCTAGGGGATGAGCAGTTCTTC.

This clone was observed a single time. The CDR3 nucleotides are TGTGCCAGCAGCTTGTGGTCTATCGAGCAGTACTTC. Protein product: CASSLWSIEQYF. The chain employs TRBV7-9 and TRBJ2-5; no reliable D call. The J call is doubtful: the DNA matches TRBJ2-7 better. The V gene's germline CDR1 is SEHNR and CDR2 FQNEAQ (reference sequence). There are 12 residues in the CDR3.

J is TRBJ2-3 and V is TRBV7-9, with 12 nucleotides matching TRBD2. The CDR3 contains 18 residues. V was clipped by 3 bases and J by 4 bases; unmatched bases: 11. The germline CDR1 and CDR2 sequences are SEHNR and FQNEAQ (reference sequence). CDR3 region: CASSFILAGGHAADTQYF. DNA for the CDR3: TGTGCCAGCAGCTTTATACTAGCGGGGGGCCATGCCGCAGATACGCAGTATTTT.

The chain carries TRBV6-6 and TRBJ1-5; D uncertain. Germline-derived CDR1 and CDR2 are MNHNY and SVGAGI (reference sequence). Between the trimmed V and J ends, which lost 5 bases and 0 bases, there was a span of 5 bases. The CDR3 sequence is 13 residues long. The CDR3 loop is CASSPISNQPQHF. The DNA of the CDR3 is TGTGCCAGCAGTCCTATTAGCAATCAGCCCCAGCATTTT.

The rearrangement joins TRBV9 to TRBJ1-2; 8 bases match TRBD1. This CDR3 spans 14 amino acids. Germline CDR1 reads SGDLS; CDR2 reads YYNGEE. The junction had 3 bases not matched to a gene; V was cut back by 0 bases and J by 5 bases. DNA of the CDR3: TGTGCCAGCAGCGTAGCAGGGGGCGCATATGGCTACACCTTC. Translating gives CASSVAGGAYGYTF. Drawing the rest from reference TRBV9 and TRBJ1-2, the complete variable domain is DSGVTQTPKHLITATGQRVTLRCSPRSGDLSVYWYQQSLDQGLQFLIQYYNGEERAKGNILERFSAQQFPDLHSELNLSSLELGDSALYFCASSVAGGAYGYTFGSGTRLTVV.

The CDR3 loop is CASSQTGGYEQYF. DNA for the CDR3: TGTGCCAGCAGCCAAACAGGGGGTTACGAGCAGTACTTC. The chain employs TRBV4-2 and TRBJ2-7; 8 nucleotides align to TRBD1. V lost 2 bases, J lost 4 bases, and 1 base stayed unmatched. The CDR3 is 13 amino acids. CDR1 and CDR2 from the germline V gene are LGHNA and YNFKEQ.

CDR3 sequence reads: CASSTTTGYGYTF. CDR3 nucleotide sequence: TGTGCCAGTAGTACCACGACAGGGTATGGCTACACCTTC. This chain uses TRBV19 with TRBJ1-2; TRBD1 matches at 7 bases. Germline V gene sequence: CDR1 LNHDA, CDR2 SQIVND (reference sequence). The CDR3 length is 13 residues. V gave up 4 bases and J gave up 5 bases; unmatched junction bases: 4.

This clone was found a few times. The rearrangement links TRBV11-2 to TRBJ1-1; 9 bases match TRBD1. The CDR3 has 15 residues. V trimming: 5 bases; J trimming: 4 bases; junction bases outside the gene matches: 8. Germline loops: CDR1 SGHAT, CDR2 FQNNGV. CDR3 protein: CASSTTGGAGTEAFF. For the CDR3, the DNA is TGTGCCAGCAGCACCACAGGGGGCGCAGGCACTGAAGCTTTCTTT.

The gene calls are TRBV9 and TRBJ2-7, with 8 bases lining up with TRBD2. The CDR3 extends over 17 amino acids. The germline V gene encodes CDR1 SGDLS and CDR2 YYNGEE. V shed 0 bases, J shed 5 bases, and the junction held 13 bases outside the gene matches. CDR3 nucleotides: TGTGCCAGCAGCGTAGCTCGGGACGGCGGGAGGACCAACGAGCAGTACTTC. It is translated as CASSVARDGGRTNEQYF.

The chain combines TRBV29-1 with TRBJ2-1, with D tentatively TRBD1 (6 bases). This CDR3 region has 16 residues. V lost 4 bases to trimming and J lost 4 bases, with 20 bases between them. Per germline, CDR1 SQVTM and CDR2 ANQGSEA. The CDR3 is CSVVDLGGDLYNEQFF. The CDR3 coding sequence is TGCAGCGTTGTTGACCTTGGGGGCGACCTTTACAATGAGCAGTTCTTC.

The rearrangement joins TRBV19 to TRBJ2-4, with 9 positions matching TRBD1. V trimming: 7 bases; J trimming: 8 bases; junction bases outside the gene matches: 6. Germline V gene lookup returns CDR1 LNHDA and CDR2 SQIVND (reference sequence). The CDR3 loop spans 13 amino acids. This CDR3 reads CASTGTGLDIQYF. For the CDR3, the DNA is TGTGCCAGTACTGGGACAGGGTTGGACATTCAGTACTTC.

V is TRBV15 and J is TRBJ2-7, with TRBD1 as a possible D gene (5 bases). The germline gives CDR1 LNHNV, CDR2 YYDKDF (reference sequence). The V gene lost 4 bases and the J gene lost 0 bases, with 13 bases spanning the gap. The CDR3 sequence is 15 residues long. This chain's CDR3 is CATSIWQGTSYEQYF. The CDR3, as DNA: TGTGCCACCAGCATTTGGCAGGGAACCTCCTACGAGCAGTACTTC.

The chain is built from TRBV4-1 and TRBJ1-1; D is unclear. The CDR3 totals 15 residues. Trimming cost V 1 base and J 6 bases, with 15 bases left between them. Per germline, CDR1 MGHRA and CDR2 YSYEKL. The CDR3 here is CASSQGVTLDAEAFF. The CDR3 nucleotides read TGCGCCAGCAGCCAAGGGGTAACGCTAGACGCTGAAGCTTTCTTT.

J is TRBJ1-1 and V is TRBV7-2, with D tentatively TRBD1 (6 bases). From germline, CDR1 is SGHTA and CDR2 FQGNSA. V was clipped by 6 bases and J by 11 bases, with 16 bases between them. CDR3 length: 12 amino acids. CDR3: CASRFGQLGAFF. CDR3 sequence (DNA): TGTGCCAGCAGATTTGGACAGCTAGGGGCTTTCTTT.

The genes are TRBV7-9 and TRBJ2-3, with 9 bases lining up with TRBD1. Germline V lookup: CDR1 SEHNR, CDR2 FQNEAQ (reference sequence). Losses at the gene ends were 6 bases for V and 0 bases for J; bases not matched to a gene: 13. This CDR3 has 18 amino acids. This CDR3 reads CASRQTVGQGSSTDTQYF. The CDR3 DNA reads as TGTGCCAGCAGACAGACTGTTGGACAGGGGTCGAGCACAGATACGCAGTATTTT.

The chain has TRBV5-6 and TRBJ2-7; 9 bases map to TRBD1. This CDR3 is 15 amino acids long. In germline, CDR1 is SGHDT, CDR2 YYEEEE. With 3 bases clipped from V and 4 bases from J, the junction kept 8 bases outside the gene matches. The CDR3 nucleotides read TGTGCCAGCAGCTCCTTGGGACAGGGCCGATACGAGCAGTACTTC. This sequence encodes CASSSLGQGRYEQYF.

V usage is TRBV7-9 and J usage is TRBJ2-7; no firm D call. The CDR3 extends over 14 amino acids. The V and J ends lost 6 bases and 2 bases respectively, with 14 bases between them. Germline V gene sequence: CDR1 SEHNR, CDR2 FQNEAQ (reference sequence). The CDR3 region is CASRPQVSAYEQYF. The DNA for the CDR3 is TGTGCCAGCAGACCTCAGGTTTCAGCCTACGAGCAGTACTTC. The variable domain in full, with the rest retrieved from reference TRBV7-9 and TRBJ2-7, is DTGVSQNPRHKITKRGQNVTFRCDPISEHNRLYWYRQTLGQGPEFLTYFQNEAQLEKSRLLSDRFSAERPKGSFSTLEIQRTEQGDSAMYLCASRPQVSAYEQYFGPGTRLTVT.

This rearrangement joins TRBV7-6 to TRBJ1-2; TRBD1 aligns across 8 bases. J gave up 3 bases and V 6 bases, and 12 bases lay outside the gene matches. The germline gives CDR1 SGHVS, CDR2 FNYEAQ. CDR3 size: 16 residues. The CDR3 DNA is TGTGCCAGCAGTTACTCGATGACAGGGGAATACTATGGCTACACCTTC. Its translation is CASSYSMTGEYYGYTF.